This T cell receptor beta chain was captured in a study of cytomegalovirus exposure and HLA in healthy donors. Study in general: Early on, a data release was issued that held roughly 84 million unique TCRs from HLA-typed donors. Of the donors genotyped, several hundred in all, 81% fell in the Caucasian-associated ancestry cluster.

13 Jbeta primers and 60 Vbeta primers were used for the PCR. Profiling relied on immunoSEQ multiplex PCR, and the TCRdb table lists in-frame clones only, not all of them. Of about 140,000 clones in the sample, around four fifths are singletons; the top ten hold about 1.5%. A remark on this clone: Its antigen remains unidentified. One end of the junction fails to match germline, which may point to a read error.

Study-wide points: Researchers reported in a later analysis that a missense DCLRE1C variant was tied to TCR beta V- and J-gene trimming. For presence/absence analyses, sequencing depth was assumed to be roughly uniform across donors.

Germline V gene data show CDR1 as SGHAT and CDR2 as FQNNGV. The length of the CDR3 is 11 residues. This TCR came from a man younger than 40 in good health and CMV-seropositive. Input material: PBMCs. J is TRBJ2-5 and V is TRBV11-2, with 7 bases aligning to TRBD2. CDR3 nucleotides: TGTGCCAGCAGCTCTTACTCCCGGGGGGACTTC. Translated: CASSSYSRGDF.